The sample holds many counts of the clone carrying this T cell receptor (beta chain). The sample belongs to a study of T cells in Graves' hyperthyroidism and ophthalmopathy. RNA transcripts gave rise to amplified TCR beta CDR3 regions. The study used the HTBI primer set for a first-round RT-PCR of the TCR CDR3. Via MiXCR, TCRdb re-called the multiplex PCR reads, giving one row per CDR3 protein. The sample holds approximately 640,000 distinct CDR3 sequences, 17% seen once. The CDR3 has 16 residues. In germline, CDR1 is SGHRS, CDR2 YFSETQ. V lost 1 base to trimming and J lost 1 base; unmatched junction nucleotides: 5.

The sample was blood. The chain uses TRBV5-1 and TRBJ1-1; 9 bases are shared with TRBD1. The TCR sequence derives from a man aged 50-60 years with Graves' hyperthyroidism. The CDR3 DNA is TGCGCCAGCAGCTTGAGGGACAGGGCTAAGAACACTGAAGCTTTCTTT. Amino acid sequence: CASSLRDRAKNTEAFF.